These 24 T cell receptor beta chains were all obtained from the same sample, sequenced in a study of cytomegalovirus exposure and HLA in healthy donors. PCR used 60 Vbeta primers and 13 Jbeta primers. Here immunoSEQ multiplex PCR was the method, and the copy in TCRdb shows in-frame clones only, minus some. Seen in this sample are about 200,000 clones; the ten most common clones hold less than 0.85%. Input material: PBMCs. These receptors came from a boy between 10 and 17 years old in good health and CMV-seronegative.

CDR3 region: CASSKSGDAQPQHF. The CDR3 DNA is TGTGCCAGTAGTAAATCCGGGGATGCTCAGCCCCAGCATTTT. The V gene is TRBV19, the J gene TRBJ1-5; D gene ambiguous. The CDR3 is 14 residues long. The germline V gene encodes CDR1 LNHDA and CDR2 SQIVND (reference sequence). Trimming pared 4 bases from V and 6 bases from J, leaving 13 bases between.

To note about this clone: In the same sample, other DNA sequences code for this CDR3. The chain is built from TRBV6-1 and TRBJ2-7; 11 bases map to TRBD1. The CDR3 spans 15 residues. V lost 5 bases to trimming and J lost 2 bases; unmatched junction nucleotides: 5. Germline V gene lookup returns CDR1 MNHNS and CDR2 SASEGT. Here the CDR3 DNA reads TGTGCCAGCAGTCGGGACAGGGGGGATACCTACGAGCAGTACTTC. Its protein is CASSRDRGDTYEQYF.

CDR3 nucleotide sequence: TGTGCCAGCAGCTTGGGAGCGGGGGGGGAAGGGGAGACCCAGTACTTC. Protein sequence: CASSLGAGGEGETQYF. This chain uses TRBV5-4 with TRBJ2-5; 10 bases line up with TRBD2. The CDR3 loop spans 16 amino acids. The V gene end was trimmed by 0 bases and the J gene end by 5 bases; junction bases not matched to a gene: 7. Per germline, CDR1 SGHNT and CDR2 YYREEE (reference sequence).

The chain links TRBV5-1 to TRBJ1-1; the D is unclear. This CDR3 contains 15 residues. V lost 1 base and J lost 2, with 12 bases in between. Germline V gene sequence: CDR1 SGHRS, CDR2 YFSETQ. Written as DNA, the CDR3 is TGCGCCAGCAGCTTGTCGGTCACAGTCAACACTGAAGCTTTCTTT. Translating gives CASSLSVTVNTEAFF.

CDR3 DNA sequence: TGTGCCAGCAGAGAGGGGACAGTCAATCAGCCCCAGCATTTT. Protein sequence: CASREGTVNQPQHF. The chain is built from TRBV2 and TRBJ1-5; TRBD1 matches at 7 bases. The CDR3 length is 14 residues. V trimming: 6 bases; J trimming: 3 bases; junction bases outside the gene matches: 5. Germline V CDR1 and CDR2: SNHLY, FYNNEI.

This chain connects TRBV28 to TRBJ1-2, with TRBD1 matching over 9 bases. V gave up 2 bases and J gave up 8 bases; unmatched junction bases: 9. The germline CDR1 and CDR2 sequences are MDHEN and SYDVKM. The CDR3 is made up of 15 amino acids. This CDR3 is CASSLDTGTGIGYTF. DNA of the CDR3: TGTGCCAGCAGTTTAGACACCGGGACAGGGATCGGCTACACCTTC.

A word on this clone: Other DNA sequences from this sample encode an identical CDR3 as well. The chain combines TRBV4-1 with TRBJ2-5; TRBD1 might be the D (5 bases). The CDR3 runs 13 residues. Trimming left V 2 bases short and J 2 bases short, with 6 bases between. The germline V gene encodes CDR1 MGHRA and CDR2 YSYEKL. CDR3 amino acids: CASSQRGQETQYF. CDR3 nucleotide sequence: TGCGCCAGCAGCCAAAGGGGACAAGAGACCCAGTACTTC.

This chain uses TRBV7-3 with TRBJ1-1; the D is unclear. Deletions cut 3 bases from V and 1 base from J, with 6 bases between. Looked up from germline, CDR1 is SGHTA and CDR2 is FQGTGA. The CDR3 has 13 residues. Here the CDR3 reads CASSFSENTEAFF. In nucleotides, the CDR3 is TGTGCCAGCAGCTTCTCAGAGAACACTGAAGCTTTCTTT.

V and J are TRBV7-2 and TRBJ1-4, with D possibly TRBD1 on 5 matching bases. Germline V gene data show CDR1 as SGHTA and CDR2 as FQGNSA. The CDR3 loop spans 14 amino acids. V was shortened by 5 bases and J by 7 bases, with 14 bases between the two germline ends. The CDR3 region has the DNA TGTGCCAGCAGCCGAGCAGGGCGGGGTGAAAAACTGTTTTTT. It translates to CASSRAGRGEKLFF. Drawing the rest from reference TRBV7-2 and TRBJ1-4, the complete variable domain is GAGVSQSPSNKVTEKGKDVELRCDPISGHTALYWYRQSLGQGLEFLIYFQGNSAPDKSGLPSDRFSAERTGGSVSTLTIQRTQQEDSAVYLCASSRAGRGEKLFFGSGTQLSVL.

This chain connects TRBV7-2 to TRBJ1-5; the D gene is possibly TRBD1 (6 bases). This CDR3 spans 15 amino acids. V lost 1 base and J lost 0, with 7 bases in between. Germline V gene lookup returns CDR1 SGHTA and CDR2 FQGNSA. CDR3 residues: CASSLEGVSNQPQHF. The CDR3 region has the DNA TGTGCCAGCAGCTTAGAGGGGGTTAGCAATCAGCCCCAGCATTTT.

The chain has TRBV7-9 and TRBJ1-1; D ambiguous. This CDR3 spans 12 amino acids. Per germline, CDR1 SEHNR and CDR2 FQNEAQ (reference sequence). V lost 0 bases to trimming and J lost 5 bases, with 4 bases between them. The CDR3 spells CASSLAGTEAFF. CDR3 bases: TGTGCCAGCAGCTTAGCCGGGACTGAAGCTTTCTTT. Supplemented by reference TRBV7-9 and TRBJ1-1, the full variable domain reads DTGVSQNPRHKITKRGQNVTFRCDPISEHNRLYWYRQTLGQGPEFLTYFQNEAQLEKSRLLSDRFSAERPKGSFSTLEIQRTEQGDSAMYLCASSLAGTEAFFGQGTRLTVV.

The chain combines TRBV7-6 with TRBJ1-1; 8 nucleotides agree with TRBD1. The CDR3 covers 13 residues. The V gene's germline CDR1 is SGHVS and CDR2 FNYEAQ. J gave up 5 bases and V 1 base, and 0 bases lay outside the gene matches. CDR3 residues: CASSLDRGTEAFF. The CDR3 coding sequence is TGTGCCAGCAGCTTAGACAGGGGGACTGAAGCTTTCTTT.

This chain uses TRBV2 with TRBJ2-7, with D perhaps TRBD1 (5 bases). Germline V CDR1 and CDR2: SNHLY, FYNNEI. CDR3 length equals 13 residues. The ends were cut back, 7 bases at V and 2 bases at J, with 12 bases in the middle. This CDR3 is CASTKDIPYEQYF. CDR3 DNA: TGTGCCAGCACGAAGGACATACCCTACGAGCAGTACTTC. Together with reference TRBV2 and TRBJ2-7, the CDR3 gives the full variable domain: EPEVTQTPSHQVTQMGQEVILRCVPISNHLYFYWYRQILGQKVEFLVSFYNNEISEKSEIFDDQFSVERPDGSNFTLKIRSTKLEDSAMYFCASTKDIPYEQYFGPGTRLTVT.

This chain links TRBV10-2 with TRBJ2-7, with TRBD1 identical over 9 bases. The CDR3 is 14 amino acids. The V and J ends lost 7 bases and 0 bases, in that order; junction bases with no gene match: 4. Germline CDR1 reads WSHSY; CDR2 reads SAAADI. CDR3 nucleotides: TGCGCCAGCACCAAGGACAGGGGCTCCTACGAGCAGTACTTC. Translation gives CASTKDRGSYEQYF.

The J gene is TRBJ2-7, the V gene TRBV19; TRBD1 aligns across 8 bases. CDR1 is LNHDA and CDR2 is SQIVND in the germline V gene (reference sequence). The junction had 5 bases not matched to a gene; V was cut back by 5 bases and J by 2 bases. The CDR3 contains 14 residues. CDR3 DNA sequence: TGTGCCAGTAGTGCGCGGGACAGGACCTACGAGCAGTACTTC. It codes for CASSARDRTYEQYF.

The gene calls are TRBV28 and TRBJ2-5, with D possibly being TRBD2 (6 bases). The CDR3 totals 16 residues. CDR1 and CDR2 (germline): MDHEN, SYDVKM. V was clipped by 3 bases and J by 5 bases, with 19 bases between them. The CDR3 loop is CASSLYLRRGLETQYF. Here the CDR3 DNA reads TGTGCCAGCAGTTTGTATTTAAGGCGGGGATTGGAGACCCAGTACTTC.

The V gene is TRBV19, the J gene TRBJ1-1; no definite D call. The germline CDR1 and CDR2 sequences are LNHDA and SQIVND (reference sequence). This CDR3 is built from 12 residues. The V end was cut by 6 bases, the J end by 2 bases, with 7 bases between. Here the CDR3 reads CASRRVNTEAFF. The CDR3 bases are TGTGCCAGTAGGAGGGTTAACACTGAAGCTTTCTTT.

V gene TRBV9 combines with J gene TRBJ2-1, with D tentatively TRBD2 (7 bases). Per germline, CDR1 SGDLS and CDR2 YYNGEE. The CDR3 has 15 amino acids. Trimming removed 0 bases at V and 5 bases at J, with 12 bases between. The DNA of the CDR3 is TGTGCCAGCAGCGTAGTGGGCGGGGGCAACAATGAGCAGTTCTTC. This codes for CASSVVGGGNNEQFF.

The chain joins TRBV28 to TRBJ2-7, with TRBD2 matching over 9 bases. Germline V gene data show CDR1 as MDHEN and CDR2 as SYDVKM. The V gene end was trimmed by 2 bases and the J gene end by 2 bases; junction bases not matched to a gene: 7. The CDR3 covers 16 residues. DNA for the CDR3: TGTGCCAGCAGTTTAGTAGCGGGGGCCTTAACCTACGAGCAGTACTTC. It codes for CASSLVAGALTYEQYF.

V gene TRBV28 combines with J gene TRBJ2-7; a possible D gene is TRBD2 (7 bases). CDR3 length equals 15 residues. Trimming stripped 2 bases from V and 3 bases from J, with 14 bases between. In germline, CDR1 is MDHEN, CDR2 SYDVKM. The CDR3 is CASSLRGGQFYEQYF. CDR3 nucleotides: TGTGCCAGCAGTTTAAGGGGGGGGCAGTTCTACGAGCAGTACTTC.

V and J are TRBV7-6 and TRBJ2-2, with 10 positions matching TRBD1. Germline lookup yields CDR1 SGHVS and CDR2 FNYEAQ. There are 15 residues in the CDR3. V was clipped by 6 bases and J by 3 bases; unmatched bases: 4. CDR3 DNA: TGTGCCAGCAGGGCGGACAGGGGGGACACCGGGGAGCTGTTTTTT. Translated: CASRADRGDTGELFF.

CDR3 in amino acids: CASGLGEGHQPQHF. The CDR3 DNA reads as TGTGCTAGTGGTTTGGGAGAGGGCCATCAGCCCCAGCATTTT. The chain combines TRBV12-5 with TRBJ1-5; D is ambiguous. The CDR3 is made up of 14 amino acids. V lost 1 base and J lost 5, with 9 bases in between. The germline V gene has CDR1 LGHNT and CDR2 FRNRAP.

The J gene is TRBJ2-5, the V gene TRBV4-2, with 9 positions matching TRBD2. The CDR3 covers 16 residues. Germline V CDR1 and CDR2: LGHNA, YNFKEQ. V shed 3 bases and J 2 bases; nucleotides not matched to a gene: 7. Here the CDR3 DNA reads TGTGCCAGCAGCCAGTTTAGCGGGGGCCTGCAAGAGACCCAGTACTTC. This codes for CASSQFSGGLQETQYF.

The DNA for the CDR3 is TGTGCCAGCAGTGAACAGGGTCAAGTAGCCAAAAACATTCAGTACTTC. This gives the protein CASSEQGQVAKNIQYF. J is TRBJ2-4 and V is TRBV6-1, with TRBD1 as a possible D gene (5 bases). V lost 2 bases and J lost 0, with 11 bases in between. The CDR3 length is 16 residues. In germline, CDR1 is MNHNS, CDR2 SASEGT.